This T cell receptor beta chain appears in the sequencing data of a study of cytomegalovirus exposure and HLA in healthy donors. Points from the study as a whole: What a later analysis showed was that several of the most significant clusters appeared linked to common viral pathogens. Earlier results showed most TCR beta V segments being productive about 90% or about 30% of the time.

The primer mix had 60 Vbeta and 13 Jbeta primers. TCRdb's copy holds only in-frame clones and misses some; the assay was immunoSEQ multiplex PCR. Of more than 150,000 clones listed, around 84% are singletons. About this clone itself: The antigen remains undetermined.

Material for sequencing was PBMCs. The clonotype comes from a girl aged 2-10 years in good health and CMV-seropositive.

CDR3 sequence: CASSLSWAPNYGYTF. As DNA, the CDR3 is TGTGCCAGCAGCTTGTCCTGGGCCCCTAACTATGGCTACACCTTC. This chain joins TRBV5-5 and TRBJ1-2; the D is unclear. The V and J ends lost 1 base and 0 bases respectively, with 10 bases between them. Germline CDR1 is SGHKS and CDR2 is YYEKEE (reference sequence). CDR3 length: 15 residues.